The next 8 T cell receptor beta chains were all read from a single sample in a study of regulatory T cells in long-lasting Graves disease (dated by TCRdb to about 2021). Library preparation employed multiplex PCR. Sequencing took place on an Illumina HiSeq 4000. TCR beta libraries were built with iRepertoire HTBI primers and Arm-PCR amplification of CDR3 regions. TCRdb cleaned the public reads at Q25 with fastp, built clones with MiXCR and kept in-frame beta chains. CDR3 protein sequences are deduplicated, and each keeps its most common genes and DNA. In this sample the table shows around 460,000 distinct CDR3 sequences, about a fifth of which occur a single time. 6.5% to 9% of the sample is held by the ten biggest clonotypes. The time point label of this sample denotes: persistent/refractory GD, antithyroid drugs over 5 years with positive TRAb. RNA was extracted from PBMCs in TRIzol for both TCR sequencing and RNA sequencing.

Here the sequenced sample was peripheral blood mononuclear cells (PBMCs), taken when the disease was refractory, from a patient treated with antithyroid drugs. These receptors originate from a female donor with Graves disease.

The chain couples TRBV4-1 to TRBJ2-5, with D perhaps matching TRBD1 (5 bases). Trimming stripped 0 bases from V and 1 base from J, with 12 bases between. Germline CDR1 and CDR2: MGHRA and YSYEKL. CDR3 length: 16 residues. CDR3 sequence reads: CASSQDRQRGQETQYF. The DNA for the CDR3 is TGCGCCAGCAGCCAAGACCGACAGCGAGGCCAAGAGACCCAGTACTTC.

This clonotype was found many times. V usage is TRBV28 and J usage is TRBJ2-7; D may correspond to TRBD1 or TRBD2 (6 bases each). CDR1 is MDHEN, CDR2 SYDVKM, per germline. The CDR3 covers 15 residues. The V end lost 5 bases, the J end lost 1 base, and 15 bases lay between the germline ends. The CDR3 protein is CASSGRWGASYEQYF. DNA of the CDR3: TGTGCCAGCAGTGGGAGATGGGGGGCTTCCTACGAGCAGTACTTC.

This clonotype was seen ten or more times. This chain links TRBV5-5 with TRBJ1-1; TRBD1 might be the D (5 bases). The CDR3 is 15 amino acids. V lost 1 base and J 4 bases, leaving 14 bases between the germline ends. Germline V gene lookup returns CDR1 SGHKS and CDR2 YYEKEE (reference sequence). The CDR3: CASSLKGRVVTEAFF. The CDR3 DNA follows: TGTGCCAGCAGCTTGAAGGGGCGTGTGGTCACTGAAGCTTTCTTT. Full variable domain (remainder filled in from reference TRBV5-5 and TRBJ1-1): DAGVTQSPTHLIKTRGQQVTLRCSPISGHKSVSWYQQVLGQGPQFIFQYYEKEERGRGNFPDRFSARQFPNYSSELNVNALLLGDSALYLCASSLKGRVVTEAFFGQGTRLTVV.

This clonotype was seen ten or more times. The chain couples TRBV12-5 to TRBJ2-5; D not resolved. This CDR3 contains 12 residues. V was cut by 5 bases and J by 5 bases, with 9 bases left in between. Germline V lookup: CDR1 LGHNT, CDR2 FRNRAP. CDR3 sequence reads: CASGLLTETQYF. Written as DNA, the CDR3 is TGTGCTAGTGGTCTCCTTACCGAGACCCAGTACTTC.

This clonotype was detected a few times. This chain uses TRBV11-2 with TRBJ2-2, with 11 positions matching TRBD1. Germline CDR1 and CDR2: SGHAT and FQNNGV. There are 16 residues in the CDR3. Trimming took 4 bases from V and 8 from J; bases not matched to a gene: 9. For the CDR3, the DNA is TGTGCCAGCAGCTACGGGGACAGGGGGAGGTCAGGGGAGCTGTTTTTT. It is translated as CASSYGDRGRSGELFF.

There are many counts of this clonotype. V is TRBV19 and J is TRBJ2-7; 9 nucleotides align to TRBD1. V was clipped by 4 bases and J by 2 bases; unmatched bases: 6. Germline values: CDR1 LNHDA, CDR2 SQIVND (reference sequence). CDR3 length: 15 residues. CDR3 residues: CASSTGQGIPYEQYF. In nucleotides, the CDR3 is TGTGCCAGTAGTACCGGACAGGGGATTCCCTACGAGCAGTACTTC.

This clonotype has more than one count but fewer than ten. The chain is built from TRBV28 and TRBJ2-2, with 7 bases matching TRBD2. Germline values: CDR1 MDHEN, CDR2 SYDVKM. Trimming took 1 base from V and 7 from J; bases not matched to a gene: 6. CDR3 length: 15 residues. CDR3 in DNA: TGTGCCAGCAGTTTATTCAGCGGGAAGGACGGGGAGCTGTTTTTT. Protein sequence: CASSLFSGKDGELFF.

This clonotype was detected once. CDR3 amino acids: CASSLGQGGWETQYF. The CDR3 nucleotides are TGTGCCAGCAGCCTCGGACAGGGCGGGTGGGAGACCCAGTACTTC. The V gene is TRBV14, the J gene TRBJ2-5, with 8 nucleotides matching TRBD1. There are 15 residues in the CDR3. The V gene end was trimmed by 4 bases and the J gene end by 5 bases; junction bases not matched to a gene: 9. Germline CDR1 reads SGHDN; CDR2 reads FVKESK.